Each of the 6 T cell receptor beta chains below was sequenced from the same sample in a study of regulatory T cells in long-lasting Graves disease. To make TCR beta libraries, researchers used iRepertoire HTBI primers and Arm-PCR of CDR3 regions. MiXCR, run by TCRdb on the multiplex PCR reads, gives a single entry per CDR3 protein. This table holds about 320,000 distinct CDR3 sequences, more than 15% found once. Regarding time point: newly diagnosed GD, antithyroid drugs for less than 3 months. Making the TCR library involved RNA that had been extracted from PBMCs. Material: peripheral blood mononuclear cells (PBMCs), obtained at new diagnosis, from a patient treated with antithyroid drugs. The receptors were gathered from a female donor with Graves disease.

This clonotype has ten or more counts. V gene TRBV2 combines with J gene TRBJ2-5; D might be TRBD1 (6 bases). Germline V CDR1 and CDR2: SNHLY, FYNNEI. The CDR3 covers 15 residues. Trimming removed 8 bases at V and 5 bases at J, with 21 bases between. CDR3 protein: CASSPRDTQRETQYF. CDR3 DNA sequence: TGTGCCAGCTCACCTCGGGACACCCAACGGGAGACCCAGTACTTC.

As regards this clonotype: A much larger clone differs by one base, so this may be a read error. CDR3 DNA sequence: TGTGCCAGCAGCTCAAGGGGCCATGGACCCAACACCGGGGAGCTGTTTTTT. Translating it yields CASSSRGHGPNTGELFF. The rearrangement links TRBV13 to TRBJ2-2, with D possibly being TRBD1 (5 bases). V was pared by 4 bases and J by 2 bases, with 17 bases between. This CDR3 is built from 17 residues. Germline lookup yields CDR1 PRHDT and CDR2 FYEKMQ (reference sequence). The whole variable domain, filled in from reference TRBV13 and TRBJ2-2, reads AAGVIQSPRHLIKEKRETATLKCYPIPRHDTVYWYQQGPGQDPQFLISFYEKMQSDKGSIPDRFSAQQFSDYHSELNMSSLELGDSALYFCASSSRGHGPNTGELFFGEGSRLTVL.

To note about this clonotype: Because it lacks the conserved phenylalanine or tryptophan at the end, this CDR3 is likely a read error. The chain combines TRBV11-2 with TRBJ2-1; TRBD2 agrees at 13 bases. Germline V gene sequence: CDR1 SGHAT, CDR2 FQNNGV. V shed 5 bases and J 0 bases; nucleotides not matched to a gene: 4. The length of the CDR3 is 17 residues. Here the CDR3 DNA reads TGTGCCAGCAGCCAAAGGACTAGCGGGAGCTCCTACAATGAGCAGTTCCTC. It translates to CASSQRTSGSSYNEQFL.

Comments on this clonotype: A single base separates this from a much larger clone, so it may be a read error. The chain is built from TRBV29-1 and TRBJ2-1; D not resolved. The CDR3 is 13 amino acids. The V gene's germline CDR1 is SQVTM and CDR2 ANQGSEA. The chain's CDR3 is CSVVVAVGNKQFF. For the CDR3, the DNA is TGCAGCGTTGTGGTGGCGGTGGGCAATAAGCAGTTCTTC.

This clonotype was recorded many times. The V call is TRBV9, the J call TRBJ2-2; 10 bases line up with TRBD2. The CDR3 covers 17 residues. After removal of 2 bases from V and 5 bases from J, the junction contained 9 bases not matched to a gene. CDR1 is SGDLS, CDR2 YYNGEE, per germline. CDR3 nucleotides: TGTGCCAGCAGCGTGAACTTGCTAGCGGGAGATACCGGGGAGCTGTTTTTT. It yields the protein CASSVNLLAGDTGELFF.

In regard to this clonotype: A much larger clonotype is one base distant, so this may be a read error. The CDR3 protein is CASRPAGTSGRSEQYF. In nucleotides, the CDR3 is TGTGCCAGCAGGCCGGCCGGGACTAGCGGGAGGAGTGAGCAGTACTTC. The gene calls are TRBV12-3 or TRBV12-4 and TRBJ2-3; 15 nucleotides line up with TRBD2. The DNA matches TRBJ2-7 better at its end, which makes the J call doubtful. This CDR3 contains 16 residues.